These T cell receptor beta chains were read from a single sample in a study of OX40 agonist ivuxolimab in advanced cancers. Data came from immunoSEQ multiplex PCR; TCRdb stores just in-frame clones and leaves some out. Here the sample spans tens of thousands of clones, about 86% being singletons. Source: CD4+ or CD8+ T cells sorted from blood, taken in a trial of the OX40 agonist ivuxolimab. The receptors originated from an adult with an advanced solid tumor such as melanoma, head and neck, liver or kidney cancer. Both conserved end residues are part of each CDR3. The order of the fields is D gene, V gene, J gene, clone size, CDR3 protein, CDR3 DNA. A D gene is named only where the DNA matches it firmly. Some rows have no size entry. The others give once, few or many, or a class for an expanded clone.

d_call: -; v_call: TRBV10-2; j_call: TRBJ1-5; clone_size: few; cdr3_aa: CASSDRPGGEQPQHF; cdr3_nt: TGCGCCAGCAGTGATAGACCGGGGGGGGAACAGCCCCAGCATTTT
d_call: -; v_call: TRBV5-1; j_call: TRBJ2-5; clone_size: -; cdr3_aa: CASSLTFQETQYF; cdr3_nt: TGCGCCAGCAGCTTGACCTTCCAAGAGACCCAGTACTTC
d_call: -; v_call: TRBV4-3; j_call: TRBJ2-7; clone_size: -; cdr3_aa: CASSQDAAAGQYF; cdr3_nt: TGCGCCAGCAGCCAAGATGCAGCGGCGGGGCAGTACTTC
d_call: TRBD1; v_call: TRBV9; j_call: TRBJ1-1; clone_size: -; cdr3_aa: CASSVDGGGGMNTEAFF; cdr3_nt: TGTGCCAGCAGCGTAGATGGGGGAGGGGGCATGAACACTGAAGCTTTCTTT
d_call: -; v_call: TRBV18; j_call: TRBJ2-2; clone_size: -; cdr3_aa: CASSPPGTGNTGELFF; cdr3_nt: TGTGCCAGCTCACCACCGGGTACTGGGAACACCGGGGAGCTGTTTTTT
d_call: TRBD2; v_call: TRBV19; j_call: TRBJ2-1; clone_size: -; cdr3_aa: CASSISGSSYNEQFF; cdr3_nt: TGTGCCAGTAGTATTAGCGGGAGCTCCTACAATGAGCAGTTCTTC
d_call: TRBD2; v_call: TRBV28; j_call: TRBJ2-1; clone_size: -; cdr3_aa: CASSLAGVRGNEQFF; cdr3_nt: TGTGCCAGCAGTCTCGCGGGGGTTCGGGGGAATGAGCAGTTCTTC
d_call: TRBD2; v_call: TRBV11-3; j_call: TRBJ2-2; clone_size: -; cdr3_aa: CASSVSGRAAGELFF; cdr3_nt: TGTGCCAGCAGCGTTAGCGGGAGGGCCGCCGGGGAGCTGTTTTTT
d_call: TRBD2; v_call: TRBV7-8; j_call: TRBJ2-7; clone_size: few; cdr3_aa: CASSLATSVPYEQYF; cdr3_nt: TGTGCCAGCAGCTTAGCTACTAGCGTTCCCTACGAGCAGTACTTC
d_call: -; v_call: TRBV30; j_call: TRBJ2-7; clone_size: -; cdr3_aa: CAWSNPRGQTAGSSYEQYF; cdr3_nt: TGTGCCTGGAGTAACCCACGGGGGCAGACGGCGGGATCCTCCTACGAGCAGTACTTC
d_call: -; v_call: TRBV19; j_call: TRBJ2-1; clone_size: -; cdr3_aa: CASSIVRGSYNEQFF; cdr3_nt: TGTGCCAGTAGTATAGTCAGGGGCTCCTACAATGAGCAGTTCTTC
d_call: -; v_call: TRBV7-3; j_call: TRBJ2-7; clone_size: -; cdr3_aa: CASSLLSRGQGRYEQYF; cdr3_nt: TGTGCCAGCAGCTTATTATCCCGAGGTCAGGGACGCTACGAGCAGTACTTC
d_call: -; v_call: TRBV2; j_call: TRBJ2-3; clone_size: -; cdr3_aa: CASSEYWDTQYF; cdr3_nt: TGTGCCAGCAGTGAATACTGGGATACGCAGTATTTT
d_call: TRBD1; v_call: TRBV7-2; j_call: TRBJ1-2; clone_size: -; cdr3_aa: CASSPPGQAYGYTF; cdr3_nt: TGTGCCAGCAGCCCACCGGGACAGGCCTATGGCTACACCTTC
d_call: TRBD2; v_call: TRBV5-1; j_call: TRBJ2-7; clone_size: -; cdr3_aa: CASSLGGTSGAYEQYF; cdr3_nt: TGCGCCAGCAGCCTAGGAGGGACTAGCGGAGCCTACGAGCAGTACTTC
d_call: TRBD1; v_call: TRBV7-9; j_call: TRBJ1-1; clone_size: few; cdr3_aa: CASSRQGFSTEAFF; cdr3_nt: TGTGCCAGCAGTCGACAGGGATTTTCCACTGAAGCTTTCTTT
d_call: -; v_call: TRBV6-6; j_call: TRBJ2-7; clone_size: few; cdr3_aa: CASKGWGGYEQYF; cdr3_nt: TGTGCCAGCAAGGGTTGGGGTGGCTACGAGCAGTACTTC
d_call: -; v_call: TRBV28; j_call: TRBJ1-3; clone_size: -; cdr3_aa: CASEPPGGNTIYF; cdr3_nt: TGTGCCAGCGAACCCCCGGGAGGAAACACCATATATTTT